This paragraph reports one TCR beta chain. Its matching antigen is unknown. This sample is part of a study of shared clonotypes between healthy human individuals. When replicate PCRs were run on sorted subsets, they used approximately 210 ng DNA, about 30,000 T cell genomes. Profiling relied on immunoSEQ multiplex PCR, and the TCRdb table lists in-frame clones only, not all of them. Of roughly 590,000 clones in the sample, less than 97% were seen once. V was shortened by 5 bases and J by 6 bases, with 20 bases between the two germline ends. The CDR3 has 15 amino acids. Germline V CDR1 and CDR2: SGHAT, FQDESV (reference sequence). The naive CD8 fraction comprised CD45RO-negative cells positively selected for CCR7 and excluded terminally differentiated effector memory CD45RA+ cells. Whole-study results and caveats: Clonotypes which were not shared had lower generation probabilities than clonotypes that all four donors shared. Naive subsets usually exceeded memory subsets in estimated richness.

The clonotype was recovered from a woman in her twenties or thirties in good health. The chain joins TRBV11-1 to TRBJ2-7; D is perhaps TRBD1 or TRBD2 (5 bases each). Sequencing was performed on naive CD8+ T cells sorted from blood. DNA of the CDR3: TGTGCCAGCAGCCGTAGGGACCAAATCCCCCTCGAGCAGTACTTC. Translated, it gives CASSRRDQIPLEQYF.